The TCR beta chain described here comes from a study of T cell repertoires in cytomegalovirus infection (dated by TCRdb to the late 2010s). About the investigation overall: Peptide stimulations targeted recently identified HLA-C-restricted CMV epitopes, whose presentation resists viral immunomodulation, together with well-studied HLA-B-restricted epitopes. Because public TCR beta signatures pointed to carriage of CMV infection together with the matching HLA type, the HLA type of each donor mattered for the analysis.

CDR1 and CDR2 were assigned from the germline V gene as MNHEY and SVGAGI. V lost 0 bases and J lost 6 bases; the stretch between them is 6 bases long. The CDR3 covers 13 residues, taking in both the cysteine and the phenylalanine. Only CDR3 DNA is held: 39 bases, read in frame from base 1. A remark on this clonotype: Its antigen remains undetermined. There are no base qualities to consult, and no much larger clone falls within one base.

What the authors observed across the whole study: Cumulative frequency of public TCR beta family members discriminated carriers of CMV infection plus the relevant HLA type in this cohort and an independent approximately 400-donor cohort. The ex vivo response was dominated by HLA-C-restricted CMV-specific TCR beta clonotypes, and the single most frequent clonotype in two of eight donors was supplied by these HLA-C-restricted clonotypes.

Sequencing instrument: Illumina HiSeq 1500. The public reads were reprocessed in TCRdb via fastp at Q25 and MiXCR, keeping in-frame beta chains. Duplicate CDR3 protein sequences are folded into a single record with the most common DNA and genes. The table for this sample lists some 920,000 distinct CDR3 sequences; approximately 32% of them were counted only once. The ten largest account for around 15% of the sample. The treatment or condition label on this specimen signifies: in vitro stimulation with specific CMV peptide epitopes to enrich CMV-specific T cells. Source: cultured CD8+ T cells from PBMCs, taken from culture after CMV antigen stimulation. The rearranged segments are TRBV6-5 and TRBJ2-1; no D gene is confidently identified. The source of this sequence is a human donor in good health (CMV status not recorded). Some clones in this sample may be carry-over from other donors' samples. The sequenced DNA: TGTGCCAGCAGTTACTCATACGGCAATGAGCAGTTCTTC. Its coded protein is CASSYSYGNEQFF.